These T cell receptor beta chains were read from a single sample in a study of blood T cell repertoires in COVID-19. Libraries were prepared by immunoSEQ multiplex PCR; TCRdb keeps only in-frame clonotypes and omits some of them. Of roughly 280,000 clones in the sample, roughly 85% were seen once. Source material: peripheral blood. The receptors here all came from a woman aged 70-85 years with acute or convalescent COVID-19. The CDR3 runs from the conserved cysteine through the conserved F or W. The D gene is left open where the match is weak. A clone size is listed for some rows: how often the clone was seen (once, few, many), or a class if it is expanded.

V gene,clone size,D gene,CDR3 length,CDR3 protein
TRBV18,-,-,16,CASSPLSGHSTDTQYF
TRBV11-2,-,-,16,CASSLLASSSTDTQYF
TRBV5-1,few,TRBD1,13,CASSSTGDYGYTF
TRBV6-5,-,-,12,CASSEGRETQYF
TRBV29-1,-,-,12,CSVRDINYGYTF
TRBV5-1,-,TRBD1,13,CASSWGDREGYTF
TRBV7-8,-,TRBD1,14,CASNPTGTGNTIYF
TRBV2,once,-,13,CASSEGRDQPQHF
TRBV6-1,-,-,14,CASSDRGANSPLHF
TRBV15,-,-,14,CATSRGGWNEKLFF
TRBV6-1,-,-,14,CASSDYGSNQPQHF
TRBV29-1,-,-,15,CSVEDIGGLNTEAFF
TRBV2,-,-,12,CASSADIYEQYF
TRBV9,few,TRBD1,14,CASSVGTVHEPQHF
TRBV3-1/TRBV3-2,-,TRBD1,16,CASSQNPLEGASGYTF